Included here is one T cell receptor (beta chain) sequence, with context. Antigen unknown. The source of the sample is a study of Tregs in tolerant kidney transplant recipients. About the study: The nonmyeloablative bone marrow transplants came from related graft donors, with transient mixed chimerism. General study results and limits: No direct test of biological reproducibility was done here. Donor-specific Treg expansion exceeded global Treg expansion in tolerant patients, suggesting antigen drive. The small number of patients limits these findings pending further validation.

The repertoire was sequenced with immunoSEQ multiplex PCR; TCRdb's copy has only in-frame clones and lacks some. The data show about 64,000 clones, more than 95% seen once. V shed 2 bases and J shed 11 bases, with 19 bases lying between them. The germline gives CDR1 SGHDT, CDR2 YYEEEE. The CDR3 length is 14 residues. The sequence was collected from a human donor who received a combined kidney and bone marrow transplant. This chain links TRBV5-6 with TRBJ1-1; D may be TRBD1 (5 bases). The material sequenced was Tregs from blood, taken before the transplant. CDR3 in DNA: TGTGCCAGCAGCTTCGCGGTGGGGTATCAGGGTGCTTTCTTT. Its protein product is CASSFAVGYQGAFF.